One sample yielded the 13 T cell receptor beta chains listed below, sequenced in a study of blood T cell repertoires in COVID-19. This table comes from immunoSEQ multiplex PCR, and its TCRdb copy is limited to in-frame clones, with some not included. The sample lists approximately 270,000 clones; around 89% were seen once. Sequencing used peripheral blood. The receptors were gathered from a man aged 25 to 40 with acute or convalescent COVID-19.

V usage is TRBV18 and J usage is TRBJ1-6; 7 bases are a match to TRBD1. This CDR3 spans 17 amino acids. V gave up 3 bases and J gave up 6 bases; unmatched junction bases: 11. CDR1 and CDR2 from the germline V gene are KGHSH and LQKENI. The CDR3: CASSPRTGESPNSPLHF. DNA for the CDR3: TGTGCCAGCTCACCCAGGACAGGAGAGTCTCCTAATTCACCCCTCCACTTT.

The CDR3 DNA reads TGTGCCAGCGACCCCGACTGTTACGAGCAGTACTTC. It encodes CASDPDCYEQYF. The genes are TRBV6-5 and TRBJ2-7; no firm D call. This CDR3 region has 12 residues. V was trimmed by 8 bases and J by 4 bases, leaving 12 bases between them. CDR1 and CDR2 (germline): MNHEY, SVGAGI.

V and J are TRBV5-4 and TRBJ1-2; 7 nucleotides line up with TRBD1. CDR3 length: 14 residues. V shed 0 bases, J shed 3 bases, and the junction held 2 bases outside the gene matches. CDR1 and CDR2 (germline): SGHNT, YYREEE (reference sequence). DNA for the CDR3: TGTGCCAGCAGCTTGGACAGGGGACACTATGGCTACACCTTC. It is translated as CASSLDRGHYGYTF. Supplemented by reference TRBV5-4 and TRBJ1-2, the full variable domain reads ETGVTQSPTHLIKTRGQQVTLRCSSQSGHNTVSWYQQALGQGPQFIFQYYREEENGRGNFPPRFSGLQFPNYSSELNVNALELDDSALYLCASSLDRGHYGYTFGSGTRLTVV.

The genes are TRBV11-3 and TRBJ2-1, with 8 positions matching TRBD2. V shed 0 bases, J shed 4 bases, and the junction held 11 bases outside the gene matches. The CDR3 sequence is 18 residues long. Per germline, CDR1 SGHNT and CDR2 YENEEA. As DNA, the CDR3 is TGTGCCAGCAGCTTAGATCGAGTCGGGGGGGCGTCGTACAATGAGCAGTTCTTC. It specifies CASSLDRVGGASYNEQFF.

This clone was observed a few times. The chain joins TRBV19 to TRBJ1-5, with 7 bases lining up with TRBD1. The germline gives CDR1 LNHDA, CDR2 SQIVND (reference sequence). The CDR3 spans 14 residues. V was pared by 5 bases and J by 6 bases, with 7 bases of the junction left unmatched. The CDR3 region has the DNA TGTGCCAGTAGTCCGTCCCGGGACAGTCAGCCCCAGCATTTT. It is translated as CASSPSRDSQPQHF.

The rearrangement links TRBV7-9 to TRBJ1-3; 8 bases are shared with TRBD1. J lost 6 bases, V lost 6 bases, and 7 bases had no gene match. This CDR3 is built from 14 residues. The germline gives CDR1 SEHNR, CDR2 FQNEAQ (reference sequence). CDR3 protein: CASSYNRGANTIYF. As DNA, the CDR3 is TGTGCCAGCAGTTACAACAGGGGGGCAAACACCATATATTTT.

The chain combines TRBV28 with TRBJ1-2; a weak D match, TRBD1 (5 bases). This CDR3 spans 14 amino acids. Trimming cost V 6 bases and J 4 bases, with 15 bases left between them. Germline loops: CDR1 MDHEN, CDR2 SYDVKM. CDR3 residues: CASRRSTATYGYTF. The CDR3 DNA is TGTGCCAGCAGGAGATCGACAGCCACCTATGGCTACACCTTC.

The chain employs TRBV5-5 and TRBJ1-3; D not resolved. The CDR3 has 14 amino acids. V lost 0 bases and J 3 bases, leaving 7 bases between the germline ends. In germline, CDR1 is SGHKS, CDR2 YYEKEE (reference sequence). This CDR3 is CASSLGAYGNTIYF. CDR3 sequence (DNA): TGTGCCAGCAGCTTGGGGGCGTATGGAAACACCATATATTTT.

This chain links TRBV30 with TRBJ2-6, with 7 nucleotides matching TRBD1. The CDR3 has 14 amino acids. The J segment lost 5 bases and the V segment lost 1 base, leaving 2 bases of the junction unmatched. Germline loops: CDR1 GTSNPN, CDR2 SVGIG (reference sequence). As DNA, the CDR3 is TGTGCCTGGAGTGCGGGACAGAGGGCCAACGTCCTGACTTTC. This gives the protein CAWSAGQRANVLTF.

The V gene is TRBV3-1 (or the pseudogene TRBV3-2), the J gene TRBJ1-6; TRBD1 matches at 8 bases. This CDR3 has 17 residues. Germline assignment: CDR1 LGHDT and CDR2 YNNKEL (reference sequence). V gave up 1 base and J gave up 8 bases; unmatched junction bases: 10. Here the CDR3 DNA reads TGTGCCAGCAGCCAAGCATACAGGGGGGGGTCCGATTCACCCCTCCACTTT. The encoded protein is CASSQAYRGGSDSPLHF.

The chain employs TRBV18 and TRBJ2-1; D uncertain. The CDR3 runs 15 residues. Per germline, CDR1 KGHSH and CDR2 LQKENI. V was shortened by 3 bases and J by 8 bases, with 17 bases between the two germline ends. The CDR3 DNA follows: TGTGCCAGCTCACCTGGGCAGGCGAGCTTTTATGAGCAGTTCTTC. Translated: CASSPGQASFYEQFF. The full variable domain, completed using reference TRBV18 and TRBJ2-1, is NAGVMQNPRHLVRRRGQEARLRCSPMKGHSHVYWYRQLPEEGLKFMVYLQKENIIDESGMPKERFSAEFPKEGPSILRIQQVVRGDSAAYFCASSPGQASFYEQFFGPGTRLTVL.

This chain joins TRBV5-8 and TRBJ1-1, with TRBD1 matching over 7 bases. Germline trimming cut 2 bases from V and 1 base from J; bases unmatched to any gene: 5. Germline-derived CDR1 and CDR2 are SGHTS and YDEGEE. The CDR3 sequence is 15 residues long. CDR3 DNA: TGTGCCAGCAGCTTACAGGGGAGATGGAACACTGAAGCTTTCTTT. Translated: CASSLQGRWNTEAFF. The entire variable domain, with the rest obtained from reference TRBV5-8 and TRBJ1-1, is as follows: EAGVTQSPTHLIKTRGQQATLRCSPISGHTSVYWYQQALGLGLQFLLWYDEGEERNRGNFPPRFSGRQFPNYSSELNVNALELEDSALYLCASSLQGRWNTEAFFGQGTRLTVV.

The chain carries TRBV5-1 and TRBJ2-1; D may be TRBD1 (6 bases). The CDR3 covers 15 residues. Germline V gene data show CDR1 as SGHRS and CDR2 as YFSETQ. With 1 base removed from V and 10 bases from J, the gap between germline ends came to 18 bases. CDR3 protein: CASSLNRVAVYEQFF. The CDR3 nucleotides read TGCGCCAGCAGCTTGAACAGGGTTGCGGTCTACGAGCAGTTCTTC.